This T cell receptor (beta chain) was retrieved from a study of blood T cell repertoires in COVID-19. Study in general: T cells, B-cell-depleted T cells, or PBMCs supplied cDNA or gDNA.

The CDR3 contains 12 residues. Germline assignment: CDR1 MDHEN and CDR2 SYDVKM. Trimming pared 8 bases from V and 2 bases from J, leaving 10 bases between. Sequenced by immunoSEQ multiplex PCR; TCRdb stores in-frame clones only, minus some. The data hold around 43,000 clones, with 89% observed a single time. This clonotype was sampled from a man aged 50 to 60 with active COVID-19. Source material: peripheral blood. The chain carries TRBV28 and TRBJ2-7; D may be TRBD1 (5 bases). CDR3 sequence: CASLQVTYEQYF. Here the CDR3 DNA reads TGTGCCAGCCTACAGGTTACCTACGAGCAGTACTTC.